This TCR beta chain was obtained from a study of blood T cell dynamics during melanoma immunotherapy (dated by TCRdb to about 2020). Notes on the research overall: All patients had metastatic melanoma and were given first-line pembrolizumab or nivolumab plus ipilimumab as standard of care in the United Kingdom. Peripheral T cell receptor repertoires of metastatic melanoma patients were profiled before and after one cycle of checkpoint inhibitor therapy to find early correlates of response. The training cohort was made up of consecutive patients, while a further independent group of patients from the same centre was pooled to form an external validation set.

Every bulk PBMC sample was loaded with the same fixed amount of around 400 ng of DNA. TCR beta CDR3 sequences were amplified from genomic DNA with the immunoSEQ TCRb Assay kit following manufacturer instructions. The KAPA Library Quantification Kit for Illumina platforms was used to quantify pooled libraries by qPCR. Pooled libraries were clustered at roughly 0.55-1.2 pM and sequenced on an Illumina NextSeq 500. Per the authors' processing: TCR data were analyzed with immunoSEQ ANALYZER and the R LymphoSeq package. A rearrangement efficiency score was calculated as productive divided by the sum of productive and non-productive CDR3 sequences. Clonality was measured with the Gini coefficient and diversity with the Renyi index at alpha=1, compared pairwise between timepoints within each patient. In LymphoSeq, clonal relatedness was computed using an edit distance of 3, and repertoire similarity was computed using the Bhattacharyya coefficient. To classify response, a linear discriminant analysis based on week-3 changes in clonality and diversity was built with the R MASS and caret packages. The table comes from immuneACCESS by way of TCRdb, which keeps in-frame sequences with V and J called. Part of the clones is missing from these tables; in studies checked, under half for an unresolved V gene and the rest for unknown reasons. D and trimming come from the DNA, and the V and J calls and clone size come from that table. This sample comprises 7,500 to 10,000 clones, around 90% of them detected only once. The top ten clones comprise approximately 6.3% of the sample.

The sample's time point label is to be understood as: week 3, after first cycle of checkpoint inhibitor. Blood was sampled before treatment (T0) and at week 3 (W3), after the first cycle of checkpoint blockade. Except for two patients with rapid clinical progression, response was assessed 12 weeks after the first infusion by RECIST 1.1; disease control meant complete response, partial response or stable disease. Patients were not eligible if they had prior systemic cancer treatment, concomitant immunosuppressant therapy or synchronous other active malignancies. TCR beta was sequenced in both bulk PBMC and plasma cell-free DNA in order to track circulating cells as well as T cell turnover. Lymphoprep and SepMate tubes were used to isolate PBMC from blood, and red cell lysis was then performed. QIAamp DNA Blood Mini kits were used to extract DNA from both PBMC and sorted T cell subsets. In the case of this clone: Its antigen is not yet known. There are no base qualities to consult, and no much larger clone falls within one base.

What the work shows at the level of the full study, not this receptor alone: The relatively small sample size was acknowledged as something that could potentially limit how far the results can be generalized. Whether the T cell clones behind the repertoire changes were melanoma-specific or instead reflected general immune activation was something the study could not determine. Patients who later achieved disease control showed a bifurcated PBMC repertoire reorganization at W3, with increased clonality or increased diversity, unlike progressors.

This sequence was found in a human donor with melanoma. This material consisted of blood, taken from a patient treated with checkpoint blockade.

CDR3 sequence: CASSTRQGGYSEQYF. The bases read TGTGCCAGCAGCACCCGACAGGGGGGGTATAGCGAGCAGTACTTC. Recombination joined TRBV7-2 with TRBJ2-7, with 9 bases in between that match TRBD1. The CDR3 measures 15 amino acids from cysteine to phenylalanine. The retained sequence is limited to the CDR3, 45 bases, with the frame set at the first base. In the germline V gene, CDR1 corresponds to SGHTA and CDR2 to FQGNSA. At the junction V is shortened by 5 bases and J by 6 bases; bases outside the gene matches: 11.